A selection of T cell receptor beta chains follows, all from one sample in a study of blood T cells in healthy people across ages. TCRdb itself ran the 5' RACE reads through MiXCR, one entry per CDR3 protein. Of about 780,000 distinct CDR3 sequences in the sample, 35% to 60% were seen once. Sequenced material: blood. Source of these receptors: a man of 80 years or more in good health. Each CDR3 is given with its conserved first and last residue. A D gene is named only where the DNA matches it firmly. Clone size is not always given. Where it is, it says once, few, many or a class for expanded clones.

j_call clone_size d_call v_call cdr3_nt cdr3_aa
TRBJ2-5 . . TRBV6-5 TGTGCCAGCAGTTCCGCTGGGGCAGGACAAGAGACCCAGTACTTC CASSSAGAGQETQYF
TRBJ2-1 . TRBD2 TRBV20-1 TGCAGTGCTCTAGCGGGAGGAGGTTACAATGAGCAGTTCTTC CSALAGGGYNEQFF
TRBJ2-1 . TRBD2 TRBV4-3 TGCGCCAGCAGCCACCCGACTAGCGGGAGTCGATTCTATGAGCAGTTCTTC CASSHPTSGSRFYEQFF
TRBJ2-3 . TRBD1 TRBV6-5 TGTGCCAGCAGTGCCGACAGGGTACAAGGTGATACGCAGTATTTT CASSADRVQGDTQYF
TRBJ2-3 . . TRBV4-1 TGCGCCAGCAGCCAACTAGGGGGACCAGATACGCAGTATTTT CASSQLGGPDTQYF
TRBJ2-3 . . TRBV9 TGTGCCAGCAGCGTAGAACAGGGGACTAGCACAGATACGCAGTATTTT CASSVEQGTSTDTQYF
TRBJ2-1 . TRBD2 TRBV29-1 TGCAGCGCGGGACTAGCGGGAGGGCCGTTCTTC CSAGLAGGPFF
TRBJ1-4 . . TRBV20-1 TGCAGTGCTAGGCGCCAGGGGTATGAAAAACTGTTTTTT CSARRQGYEKLFF
TRBJ1-2 . . TRBV2 TGTGCCAGCAGTGAGGGCAGAAATGGCTACACCTTC CASSEGRNGYTF
TRBJ2-1 many . TRBV4-3 TGCGCCAGCAGCCAAGATCAGAGGGAGAGTGAGCAGTTCTTC CASSQDQRESEQFF
TRBJ2-5 once . TRBV18 TGTGCCAGCTCACCACTTGAAGGACCCGAGACCCAGTACTTC CASSPLEGPETQYF
TRBJ2-1 . TRBD2 TRBV20-1 TGCAGTGCTAGAGTTCTAGCGGGATTCTACAATGAGCAGTTCTTC CSARVLAGFYNEQFF
TRBJ2-7 . TRBD1 TRBV4-1 TGCGCCAGCAGCCTGAAGTTGGGGACAGGCAACACCTACGAGCAGTACTTC CASSLKLGTGNTYEQYF
TRBJ2-3 few . TRBV24-1 TGTGCCACCAGTGATGCACGGGAGCCAGGTATCAGGGATACGCAGTATTTT CATSDAREPGIRDTQYF
TRBJ2-4 . . TRBV3-1 TGTGCCAGCAGCCAAGAATGGAAGGGGGCCAAAAACATTCAGTACTTC CASSQEWKGAKNIQYF
TRBJ2-3 . . TRBV25-1 TGTGCCAGCAGTGAATCGGACCTTGGGGATACGCAGTATTTT CASSESDLGDTQYF
TRBJ1-2 . . TRBV24-1 TGTGCCACCAGTGACCCATTATATGGCTACACCTTC CATSDPLYGYTF
TRBJ2-1 . TRBD2 TRBV7-2 TGTGCCAGCAGCTTAGGACTAGCGGGGGGATTACTGAACAATGAGCAGTTCTTC CASSLGLAGGLLNNEQFF
TRBJ2-6 . . TRBV4-1 TGCGCCAGCAGCGGCCCCAGGTCTGGGGCCAACGTCCTGACTTTC CASSGPRSGANVLTF
TRBJ2-6 few . TRBV6-1 TGTGCCCTTAAGCTGTCTGGGGCCAACGTCCTGACTTTC CALKLSGANVLTF
TRBJ1-1 many . TRBV12-3/TRBV12-4 . CASILGLGNTEAFF